The entry below describes one TCR beta chain. Germline CDR1 MNHEY, CDR2 SMNVEV (reference sequence). V gave up 6 bases and J gave up 5 bases; unmatched junction bases: 5. This CDR3 spans 14 amino acids. This entry comes from a study of shared clonotypes between healthy human individuals. Sequenced by immunoSEQ multiplex PCR; TCRdb stores in-frame clones only, minus some. The sample has about 470,000 clones; roughly 80% are singletons. For unsorted samples, genomic DNA was extracted from 75 million to 90 million PBMCs. The source is a woman between 40 and 55 years old in good health. Some clones in this sample may be carry-over from other donors' samples. Sequenced sample: PBMCs. V is TRBV27 and J is TRBJ1-4; 8 bases are a match to TRBD1. CDR3 DNA: TGTGCCAGCAGCCCCCGACAGGGGAATGAAAAACTGTTTTTT. It is translated as CASSPRQGNEKLFF.